One sample yielded the 11 T cell receptor beta chains listed below, sequenced in a study of T cells in Graves' hyperthyroidism and ophthalmopathy. TCR beta CDR3 regions were amplified from RNA transcripts. Using the HTBI primer set, a first-round RT-PCR was run on the TCR CDR3. TCRdb processed the multiplex PCR reads anew with MiXCR; each CDR3 protein has one entry. This table holds around 400,000 distinct CDR3 sequences, just under 25% found once. The sequencing input was blood. These receptors were obtained from a man in his fifties with Graves' hyperthyroidism.

CDR3 nucleotides: TGTGCCAGCTGGGGGGTTCGGGGCACAGATACGCAGTATTTT. Protein product: CASWGVRGTDTQYF. This chain uses TRBV6-1 with TRBJ2-3; maybe TRBD2 (6 bases). V gave up 8 bases and J gave up 1 base, with 13 bases separating them. The CDR3 has 14 amino acids. Germline V lookup: CDR1 MNHNS, CDR2 SASEGT.

The rearrangement joins TRBV29-1 to TRBJ1-1; TRBD1 matches at 9 bases. Germline assignment: CDR1 SQVTM and CDR2 ANQGSEA. V was pared by 6 bases and J by 2 bases, with 7 bases of the junction left unmatched. This CDR3 is built from 14 residues. CDR3 nucleotide sequence: TGCAGCGTCCGGGACAGGGCCGTCAACACTGAAGCTTTCTTT. Translated, it gives CSVRDRAVNTEAFF.

This CDR3 is CASSYAPSRKEQFF. CDR3 DNA: TGTGCCAGCAGTTACGCACCGTCTAGAAAGGAGCAGTTCTTC. The rearrangement links TRBV6-5 to TRBJ2-1; no clear D. Trimming took off 2 bases at V and 10 bases at J, with 15 bases between the two ends. The germline V gene has CDR1 MNHEY and CDR2 SVGAGI. CDR3 length: 14 amino acids.

This clonotype was seen ten or more times. V usage is TRBV12-3 or TRBV12-4 and J usage is TRBJ2-3; 7 positions match TRBD2. This CDR3 is 15 amino acids long. With V trimmed by 2 bases and J by 1 base, 3 bases remained unmatched. CDR3 sequence: CASSLLAVGTDTQYF. The CDR3 nucleotides are TGTGCCAGCAGTTTACTAGCGGTTGGCACAGATACGCAGTATTTT.

This clonotype was counted many times. The chain has TRBV18 and TRBJ2-7, with D maybe TRBD2 (5 bases). The CDR3 extends over 11 amino acids. The germline V gene encodes CDR1 KGHSH and CDR2 LQKENI. Between the trimmed V and J ends, which lost 8 bases and 4 bases, there was a span of 9 bases. The CDR3 DNA reads TGTGCCAGCAGTCCGGGATACGAGCAGTACTTC. It specifies CASSPGYEQYF.

This clonotype was seen ten or more times. The chain has TRBV20-1 and TRBJ1-1; D is uncertain. Germline V gives CDR1 DFQATT, CDR2 SNEGSKA (reference sequence). Trimming cost V 6 bases and J 7 bases, with 15 bases left between them. The CDR3 runs 12 residues. The CDR3 spells CSAKRSAGEAFF. CDR3 nucleotide sequence: TGCAGTGCCAAGAGATCGGCAGGTGAAGCTTTCTTT.

The gene calls are TRBV29-1 and TRBJ2-5, with TRBD1 as a possible D gene (5 bases). Germline loops: CDR1 SQVTM, CDR2 ANQGSEA. Between the trimmed V and J ends, which lost 7 bases and 1 base, there was a span of 10 bases. CDR3 length equals 12 residues. CDR3 DNA: TGCAGCGGGGCCAGGGCCCAAGAGACCCAGTACTTC. Its translation is CSGARAQETQYF.

The chain uses TRBV19 and TRBJ2-2, with TRBD2 matching over 7 bases. The CDR3 spans 12 residues. With V trimmed by 7 bases and J by 7 bases, 3 bases remained unmatched. CDR1 and CDR2 from the germline V gene are LNHDA and SQIVND (reference sequence). Here the CDR3 reads CASNSGGGELFF. In DNA, the CDR3 is TGTGCCAGTAATTCGGGAGGCGGGGAGCTGTTTTTT. Full variable domain (remainder filled in from reference TRBV19 and TRBJ2-2): DGGITQSPKYLFRKEGQNVTLSCEQNLNHDAMYWYRQDPGQGLRLIYYSQIVNDFQKGDIAEGYSVSREKKESFPLTVTSAQKNPTAFYLCASNSGGGELFFGEGSRLTVL.

This rearrangement joins TRBV4-1 to TRBJ2-7; D not certain. This CDR3 is 15 amino acids long. CDR1 is MGHRA, CDR2 YSYEKL, per germline. Between the trimmed V and J ends, which lost 0 bases and 0 bases, there was a span of 9 bases. The CDR3 sequence is CASSQESRFSYEQYF. In nucleotides, the CDR3 is TGCGCCAGCAGCCAAGAGTCACGTTTCTCCTACGAGCAGTACTTC.

Worth noting for this clonotype: This may stem from a read error, because a much larger clone lies one nucleotide away. The chain recombines TRBV2 with TRBJ2-7; D is unclear. This CDR3 contains 11 residues. Germline CDR1 SNHLY, CDR2 FYNNEI. V gave up 6 bases and J gave up 7 bases, with 10 bases separating them. This CDR3 reads CASRYLYEQYF. CDR3 bases: TGTGCCAGCAGATATTTATATGAGCAGTACTTC. Together with reference TRBV2 and TRBJ2-7, the CDR3 gives the full variable domain: EPEVTQTPSHQVTQMGQEVILRCVPISNHLYFYWYRQILGQKVEFLVSFYNNEISEKSEIFDDQFSVERPDGSNFTLKIRSTKLEDSAMYFCASRYLYEQYFGPGTRLTVT.

The gene calls are TRBV28 and TRBJ2-5; 10 nucleotides line up with TRBD2. Trimming took 6 bases from V and 5 from J; bases not matched to a gene: 15. CDR3 length equals 17 residues. CDR1 MDHEN and CDR2 SYDVKM come from the germline V gene. The CDR3 spells CASSQGASGRGRETQYF. The CDR3 DNA reads as TGTGCCAGCAGCCAAGGGGCTAGCGGGAGAGGGCGCGAGACCCAGTACTTC.